What follows are 3 T cell receptor beta chains derived from one specimen sequenced in a study of cytomegalovirus exposure and HLA in healthy donors. PCR amplification relied on 60 Vbeta primers (plus 13 Jbeta primers). This table comes from immunoSEQ multiplex PCR, and its TCRdb copy is limited to in-frame clones, with some not included. The data show some 120,000 clones, 65% to 90% seen once. The sample consisted of PBMCs. Receptors were obtained from a male donor in good health and CMV-seropositive.

The rearrangement links TRBV11-2 to TRBJ2-7; possibly TRBD1 for D (6 bases). The CDR3 has 15 amino acids. CDR1 and CDR2 from the germline V gene are SGHAT and FQNNGV. V shed 5 bases and J shed 0 bases, with 14 bases lying between them. The CDR3 spells CASSKQGSNSYEQYF. The CDR3 DNA reads TGTGCCAGCAGCAAACAGGGCTCCAACTCCTACGAGCAGTACTTC.

This clone showed up just a few times. The chain joins TRBV5-1 to TRBJ2-3; 12 positions agree with TRBD2. The CDR3 has 16 amino acids. CDR1 and CDR2 (germline): SGHRS, YFSETQ. V gave up 4 bases and J gave up 2 bases; unmatched junction bases: 5. The CDR3 region has the DNA TGCGCCAGCAGCCCTCGACTAGCGGGAGCCACAGATACGCAGTATTTT. Protein: CASSPRLAGATDTQYF.

The J gene is TRBJ2-7, the V gene TRBV29-1, with TRBD1 identical over 7 bases. This CDR3 spans 14 amino acids. V was clipped by 5 bases and J by 3 bases; unmatched bases: 10. Germline CDR1 and CDR2: SQVTM and ANQGSEA. The CDR3 DNA reads as TGCAGCGTTAAACCCGGGGCAGGGGGCTACGAGCAGTACTTC. Protein sequence: CSVKPGAGGYEQYF.